This TCR beta chain was recovered during a study of Graves' ophthalmopathy and Graves' hyperthyroidism. RNA transcripts yielded amplified TCR beta CDR3 regions. First-round RT-PCR relied on HTBI primers, and a second-round multiplex PCR came next. From the multiplex PCR reads, TCRdb called clonotypes with MiXCR, one entry per CDR3 protein. The table records roughly 160,000 distinct CDR3 sequences, around 40% of them present only once. Germline V gives CDR1 SGHRS, CDR2 YFSETQ. The CDR3 sequence is 14 residues long. With 5 bases clipped from V and 6 bases from J, the junction kept 8 bases outside the gene matches. Ophthalmopathy donors' eye disease showed moderate-to-severe activity, CAS of at least 3, NOSPECS of at least 4 and duration under 3 months.

This TCR was recovered from a man younger than 45 with Graves' ophthalmopathy. Specimen: peripheral blood. The chain has TRBV5-1 and TRBJ2-7; TRBD1 matches 10 bases. CDR3 amino acids: CASSVSGQGPEQYF. CDR3 DNA: TGCGCCAGCAGTGTTTCGGGACAGGGGCCCGAGCAGTACTTC.